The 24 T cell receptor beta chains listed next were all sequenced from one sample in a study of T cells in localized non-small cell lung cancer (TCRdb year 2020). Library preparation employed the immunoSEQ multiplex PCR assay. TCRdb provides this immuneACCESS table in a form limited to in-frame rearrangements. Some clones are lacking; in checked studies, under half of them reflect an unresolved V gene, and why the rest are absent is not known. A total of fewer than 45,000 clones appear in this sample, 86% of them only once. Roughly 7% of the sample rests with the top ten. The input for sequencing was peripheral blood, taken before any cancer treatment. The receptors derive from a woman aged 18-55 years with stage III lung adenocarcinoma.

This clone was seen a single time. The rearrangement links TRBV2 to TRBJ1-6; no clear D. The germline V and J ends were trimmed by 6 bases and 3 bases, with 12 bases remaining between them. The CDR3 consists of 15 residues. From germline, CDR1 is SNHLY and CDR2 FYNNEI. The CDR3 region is CASRETANYNSPLHF. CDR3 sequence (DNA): TGTGCCAGCAGAGAAACAGCCAACTATAATTCACCCCTCCACTTT.

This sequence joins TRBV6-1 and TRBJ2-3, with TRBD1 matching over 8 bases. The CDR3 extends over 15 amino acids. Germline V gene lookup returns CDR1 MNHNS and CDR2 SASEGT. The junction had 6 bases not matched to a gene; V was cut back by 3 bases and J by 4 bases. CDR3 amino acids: CASSDRGQAADTQYF. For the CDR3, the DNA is TGTGCCAGCAGTGATAGGGGACAGGCTGCAGATACGCAGTATTTT.

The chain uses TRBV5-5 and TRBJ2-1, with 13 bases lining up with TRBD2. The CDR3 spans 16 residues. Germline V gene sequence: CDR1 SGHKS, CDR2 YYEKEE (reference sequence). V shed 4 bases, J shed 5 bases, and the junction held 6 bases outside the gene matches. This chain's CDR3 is CASSPLGLAGNNEQFF. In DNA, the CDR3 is TGTGCCAGCAGCCCATTGGGACTAGCGGGGAACAATGAGCAGTTCTTC.

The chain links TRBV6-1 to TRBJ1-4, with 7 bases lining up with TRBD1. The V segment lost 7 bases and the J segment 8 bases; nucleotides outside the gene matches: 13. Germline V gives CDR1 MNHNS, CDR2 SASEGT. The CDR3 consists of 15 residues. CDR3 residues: CASTSGSGQVEKLFF. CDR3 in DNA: TGTGCCAGCACCTCCGGGTCAGGACAGGTCGAAAAACTGTTTTTT.

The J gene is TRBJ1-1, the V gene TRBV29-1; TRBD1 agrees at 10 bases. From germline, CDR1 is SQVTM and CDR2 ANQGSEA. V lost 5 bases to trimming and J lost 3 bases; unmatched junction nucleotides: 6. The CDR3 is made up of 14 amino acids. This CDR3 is CSVIPGQGYTEAFF. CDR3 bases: TGCAGCGTTATTCCGGGACAGGGGTACACTGAAGCTTTCTTT.

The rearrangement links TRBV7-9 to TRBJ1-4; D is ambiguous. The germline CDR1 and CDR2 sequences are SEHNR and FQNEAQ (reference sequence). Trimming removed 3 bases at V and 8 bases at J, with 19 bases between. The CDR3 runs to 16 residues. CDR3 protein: CASSFINSVNGEKLFF. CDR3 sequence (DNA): TGTGCCAGCAGCTTTATAAATTCGGTAAATGGGGAAAAACTGTTTTTT.

The CDR3 region is CASSLARSGANVLTF. In DNA form, the CDR3 reads TGCGCCAGCAGCTTGGCCCGCTCTGGGGCCAACGTCCTGACTTTC. The V gene is TRBV5-1, the J gene TRBJ2-6; D gene ambiguous. Per the germline V gene, CDR1 is SGHRS and CDR2 is YFSETQ. CDR3 length equals 15 residues. Trimming shortened V by 0 bases and J by 0 bases, and 4 bases separated the two germline ends.

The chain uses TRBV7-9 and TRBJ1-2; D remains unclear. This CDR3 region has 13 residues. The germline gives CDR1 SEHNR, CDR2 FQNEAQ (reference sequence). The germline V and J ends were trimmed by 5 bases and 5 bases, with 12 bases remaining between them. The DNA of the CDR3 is TGTGCCAGCAGCAGCAGGCCAGCGTATGGCTACACCTTC. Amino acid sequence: CASSSRPAYGYTF.

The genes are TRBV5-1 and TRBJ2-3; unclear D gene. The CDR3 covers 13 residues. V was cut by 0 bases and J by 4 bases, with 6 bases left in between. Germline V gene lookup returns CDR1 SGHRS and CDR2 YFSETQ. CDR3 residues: CASSLGGADTQYF. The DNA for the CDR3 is TGCGCCAGCAGCTTGGGTGGGGCAGATACGCAGTATTTT.

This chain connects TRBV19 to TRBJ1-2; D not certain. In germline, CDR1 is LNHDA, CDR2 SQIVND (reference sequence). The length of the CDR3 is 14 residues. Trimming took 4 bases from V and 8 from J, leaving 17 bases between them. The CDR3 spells CASSTDSIGGGYTF. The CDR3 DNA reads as TGTGCCAGTAGTACCGACTCGATTGGAGGCGGCTACACCTTC.

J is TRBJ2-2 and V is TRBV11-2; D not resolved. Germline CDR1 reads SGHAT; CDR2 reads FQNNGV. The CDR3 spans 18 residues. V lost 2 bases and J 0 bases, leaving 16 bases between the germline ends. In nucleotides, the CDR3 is TGTGCCAGCAGCTTAACTTGGACCGTAGGATCGAACACCGGGGAGCTGTTTTTT. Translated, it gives CASSLTWTVGSNTGELFF.

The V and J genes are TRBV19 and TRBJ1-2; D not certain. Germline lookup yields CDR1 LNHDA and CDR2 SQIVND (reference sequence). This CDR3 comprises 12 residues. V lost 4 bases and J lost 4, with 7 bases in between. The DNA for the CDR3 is TGTGCCAGTAGTACCAAGGGCTATGGCTACACCTTC. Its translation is CASSTKGYGYTF.

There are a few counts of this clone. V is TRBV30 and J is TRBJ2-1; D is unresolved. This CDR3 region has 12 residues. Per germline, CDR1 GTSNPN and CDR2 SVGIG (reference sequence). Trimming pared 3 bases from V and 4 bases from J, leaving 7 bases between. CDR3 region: CAWRLRYNEQFF. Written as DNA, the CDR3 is TGTGCCTGGAGATTACGATACAATGAGCAGTTCTTC. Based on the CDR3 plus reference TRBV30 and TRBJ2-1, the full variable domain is SQTIHQWPATLVQPVGSPLSLECTVEGTSNPNLYWYRQAAGRGLQLLFYSVGIGQISSEVPQNLSASRPQDRQFILSSKKLLLSDSGFYLCAWRLRYNEQFFGPGTRLTVL.

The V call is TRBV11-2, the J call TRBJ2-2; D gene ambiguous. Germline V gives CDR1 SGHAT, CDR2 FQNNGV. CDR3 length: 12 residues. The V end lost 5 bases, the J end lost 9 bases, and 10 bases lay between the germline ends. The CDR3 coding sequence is TGTGCCAGCAGCCCCCCGGGCCGGGAGCTGTTTTTT. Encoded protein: CASSPPGRELFF.

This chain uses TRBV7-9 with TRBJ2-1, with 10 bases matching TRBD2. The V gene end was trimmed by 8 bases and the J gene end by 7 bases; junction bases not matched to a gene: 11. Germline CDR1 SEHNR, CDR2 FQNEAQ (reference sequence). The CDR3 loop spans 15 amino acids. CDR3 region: CASVKAGGPINEQFF. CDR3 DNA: TGTGCCAGCGTCAAAGCGGGGGGGCCGATAAATGAGCAGTTCTTC.

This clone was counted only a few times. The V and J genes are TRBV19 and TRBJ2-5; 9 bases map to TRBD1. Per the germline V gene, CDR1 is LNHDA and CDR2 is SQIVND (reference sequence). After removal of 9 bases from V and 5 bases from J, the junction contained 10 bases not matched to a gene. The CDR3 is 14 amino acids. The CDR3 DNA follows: TGTGCCAGCGACCCGGGACAGGGTCACGAGACCCAGTACTTC. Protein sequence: CASDPGQGHETQYF.

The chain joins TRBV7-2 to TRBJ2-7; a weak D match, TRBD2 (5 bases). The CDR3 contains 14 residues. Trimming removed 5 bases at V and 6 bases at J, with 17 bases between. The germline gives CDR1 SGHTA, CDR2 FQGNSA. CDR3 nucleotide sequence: TGTGCCAGCAGCCTCCGGAGGTCGGCGGTCGAGCAGTACTTC. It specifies CASSLRRSAVEQYF.

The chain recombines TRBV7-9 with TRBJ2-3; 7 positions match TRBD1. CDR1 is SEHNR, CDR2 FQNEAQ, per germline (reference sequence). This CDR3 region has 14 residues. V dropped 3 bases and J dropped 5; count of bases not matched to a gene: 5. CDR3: CASSFGQAEDTQYF. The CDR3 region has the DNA TGTGCCAGCAGCTTCGGACAGGCTGAAGATACGCAGTATTTT.

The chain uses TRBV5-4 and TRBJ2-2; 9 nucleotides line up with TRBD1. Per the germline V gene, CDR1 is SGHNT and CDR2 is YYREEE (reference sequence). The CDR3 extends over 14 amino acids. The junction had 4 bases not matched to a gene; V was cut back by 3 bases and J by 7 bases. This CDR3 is CASSSGQGGGELFF. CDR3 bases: TGTGCCAGCAGCTCGGGACAGGGCGGCGGGGAGCTGTTTTTT. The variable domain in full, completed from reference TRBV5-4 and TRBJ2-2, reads ETGVTQSPTHLIKTRGQQVTLRCSSQSGHNTVSWYQQALGQGPQFIFQYYREEENGRGNFPPRFSGLQFPNYSSELNVNALELDDSALYLCASSSGQGGGELFFGEGSRLTVL.

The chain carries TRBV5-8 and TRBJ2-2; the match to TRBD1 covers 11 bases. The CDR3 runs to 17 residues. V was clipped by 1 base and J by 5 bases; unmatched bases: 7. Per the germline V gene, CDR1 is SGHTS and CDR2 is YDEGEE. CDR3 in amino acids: CASSLWDRGCFTGELFF. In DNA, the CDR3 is TGTGCCAGCAGCTTGTGGGACAGGGGGTGTTTTACCGGGGAGCTGTTTTTT.

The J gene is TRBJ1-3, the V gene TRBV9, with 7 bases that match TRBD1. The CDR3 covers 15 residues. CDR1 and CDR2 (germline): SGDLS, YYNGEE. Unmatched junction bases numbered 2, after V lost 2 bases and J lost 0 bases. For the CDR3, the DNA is TGTGCCAGCAGCGTCAGGGGGTCCTCTGGAAACACCATATATTTT. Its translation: CASSVRGSSGNTIYF.

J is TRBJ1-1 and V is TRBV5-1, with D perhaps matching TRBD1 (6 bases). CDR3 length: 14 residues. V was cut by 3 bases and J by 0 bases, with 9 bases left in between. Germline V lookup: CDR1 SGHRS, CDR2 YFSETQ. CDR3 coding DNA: TGCGCCAGCAGCTCAGGACAGCTGAACACTGAAGCTTTCTTT. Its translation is CASSSGQLNTEAFF.

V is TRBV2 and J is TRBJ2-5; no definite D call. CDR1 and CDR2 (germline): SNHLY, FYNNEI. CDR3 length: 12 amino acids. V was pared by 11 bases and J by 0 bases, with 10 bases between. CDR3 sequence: CACDKYQETQYF. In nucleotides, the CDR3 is TGTGCCTGCGACAAGTACCAAGAGACCCAGTACTTC.

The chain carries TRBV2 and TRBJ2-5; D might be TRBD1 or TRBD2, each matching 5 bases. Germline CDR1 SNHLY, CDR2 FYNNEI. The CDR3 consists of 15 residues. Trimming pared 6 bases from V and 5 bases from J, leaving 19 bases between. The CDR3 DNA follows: TGTGCCAGCAGATCAACCGGGGCCCCGGGGGAGACCCAGTACTTC. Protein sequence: CASRSTGAPGETQYF.